This TCR beta chain was retrieved from a study of chemoradiotherapy in HPV16-positive cancers. CDR3 length equals 14 residues. Germline V gene data show CDR1 as SGHDN and CDR2 as FVKESK. Between the trimmed V and J ends, which lost 2 bases and 3 bases, there was a span of 9 bases. Method: immunoSEQ multiplex PCR; TCRdb's copy keeps in-frame clones and lacks some. The top ten hold around 1.9% of the sample, which has tens of thousands of clones, about 88% seen once. V and J are TRBV14 and TRBJ2-3; D may be TRBD1 (6 bases). This TCR was recovered from a human donor with HPV-associated anogenital cancer. The sequencing here drew on blood, taken from a patient who underwent chemoradiotherapy. The CDR3 here is CASSQLQGTDTQYF. The CDR3 DNA sequence: TGTGCCAGCAGCCAACTGCAGGGGACAGATACGCAGTATTTT.